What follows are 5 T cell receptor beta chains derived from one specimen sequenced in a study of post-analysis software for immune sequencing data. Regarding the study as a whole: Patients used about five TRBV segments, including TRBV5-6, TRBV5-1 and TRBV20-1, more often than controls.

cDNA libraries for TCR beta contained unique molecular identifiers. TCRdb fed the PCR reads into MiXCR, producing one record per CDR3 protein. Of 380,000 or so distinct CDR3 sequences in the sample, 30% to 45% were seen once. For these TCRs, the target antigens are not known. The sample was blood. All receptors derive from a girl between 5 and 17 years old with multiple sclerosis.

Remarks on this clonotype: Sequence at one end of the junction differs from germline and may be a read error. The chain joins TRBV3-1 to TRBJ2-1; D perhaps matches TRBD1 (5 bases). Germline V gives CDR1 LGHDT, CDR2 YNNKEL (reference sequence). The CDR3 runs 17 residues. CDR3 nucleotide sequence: TGTGCCGGCAGCCACGTGGTGGGGCTGGCCTCCTACAATGAGCAGTTCTTC. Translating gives CAGSHVVGLASYNEQFF.

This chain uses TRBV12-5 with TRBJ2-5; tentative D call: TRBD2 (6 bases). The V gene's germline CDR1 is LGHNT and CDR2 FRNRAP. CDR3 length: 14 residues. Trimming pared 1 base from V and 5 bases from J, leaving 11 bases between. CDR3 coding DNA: TGTGCTAGTGGTTTGGGCCAGGCGGGGGAGACCCAGTACTTC. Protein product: CASGLGQAGETQYF.

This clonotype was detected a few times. The CDR3 DNA is TGTGCCAGCAGTCCGTGGGACAGGGGGTACGACGAGCAGTACTTC. Protein product: CASSPWDRGYDEQYF. The chain couples TRBV6-5 to TRBJ2-5, with 11 bases aligning to TRBD1. Gene TRBJ2-7 matches the end of the DNA better, so the J call may be wrong. In germline, CDR1 is MNHEY, CDR2 SVGAGI. CDR3 length: 15 amino acids.

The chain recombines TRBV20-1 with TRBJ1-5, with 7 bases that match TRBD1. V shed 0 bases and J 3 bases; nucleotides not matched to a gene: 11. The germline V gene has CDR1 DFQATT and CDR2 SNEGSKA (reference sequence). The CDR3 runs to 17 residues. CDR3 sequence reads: CSARDTRFGTDNQPQHF. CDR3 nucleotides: TGCAGTGCTAGAGATACTAGGTTCGGGACAGACAATCAGCCCCAGCATTTT.

The CDR3 spells CASSFTWETQYF. CDR3 in DNA: TGCGCCAGCAGCTTCACGTGGGAGACCCAGTACTTC. This chain links TRBV5-1 with TRBJ2-5; D not resolved. CDR1 is SGHRS, CDR2 YFSETQ, per germline. Trimming left V 2 bases short and J 5 bases short, with 7 bases between. The CDR3 loop spans 12 amino acids.